This T cell receptor beta chain was found in a study of STAT3 mutations in large granular lymphocyte leukemia. Findings and caveats of the study: Every T-LGLL patient had at least one immunodominant TCRbeta clonotype.

TCRdb's copy holds only in-frame clones and misses some; the assay was immunoSEQ multiplex PCR. The sample gives about 19,000 clones, about 92% of which show up once; over 40% is in the top ten. Germline CDR1 and CDR2: GTSNPN and SVGIG (reference sequence). The CDR3 has 14 residues. V lost 5 bases, J lost 5 bases, and 16 bases lay in between. Remarks on this clone: Antigen specificity is unknown.

The sequence derives from a man in his 60s with T-cell large granular lymphocyte leukemia. Some clones in this sample may be carry-over from other donors' samples. The rearrangement uses TRBV30 and TRBJ2-1; TRBD2 is a possible D gene (6 bases). Source material: peripheral blood mononuclear cells. The CDR3, as DNA: TGTGCCTGGTCTCCGGGACTGCCCCACAATGAGCAGTTCTTC. Translating it yields CAWSPGLPHNEQFF.